This T cell receptor (beta chain) was sequenced for a study of cytomegalovirus exposure and HLA in healthy donors. 13 Jbeta primers and 60 Vbeta primers were used for the PCR. This table comes from immunoSEQ multiplex PCR, and its TCRdb copy is limited to in-frame clones, with some not included. In the table there are 190,000 or so clones, over 75% of which are singletons. In germline, CDR1 is LNHDA, CDR2 SQIVND (reference sequence). V was shortened by 8 bases and J by 1 base, with 12 bases between the two germline ends. This CDR3 region has 14 residues. The source is a woman in her fifties or sixties in good health and CMV-seropositive. J is TRBJ1-5 and V is TRBV19; possibly TRBD1 for D (6 bases). Sequencing used PBMCs. The CDR3 DNA reads TGTGCCAGTGGCCAGGGGACGAGCAATCAGCCCCAGCATTTT. Its protein is CASGQGTSNQPQHF.